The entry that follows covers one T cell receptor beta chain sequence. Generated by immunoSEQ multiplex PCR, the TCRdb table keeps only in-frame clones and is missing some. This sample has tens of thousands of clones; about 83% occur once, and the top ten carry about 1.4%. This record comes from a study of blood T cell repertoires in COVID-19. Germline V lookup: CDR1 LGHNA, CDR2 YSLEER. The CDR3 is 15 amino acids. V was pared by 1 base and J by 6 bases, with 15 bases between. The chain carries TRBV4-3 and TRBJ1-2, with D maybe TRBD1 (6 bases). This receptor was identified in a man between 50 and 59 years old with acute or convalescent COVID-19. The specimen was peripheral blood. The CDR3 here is CASSQVWAGADGYTF. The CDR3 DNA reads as TGCGCCAGCAGCCAAGTTTGGGCAGGGGCGGATGGCTACACCTTC.